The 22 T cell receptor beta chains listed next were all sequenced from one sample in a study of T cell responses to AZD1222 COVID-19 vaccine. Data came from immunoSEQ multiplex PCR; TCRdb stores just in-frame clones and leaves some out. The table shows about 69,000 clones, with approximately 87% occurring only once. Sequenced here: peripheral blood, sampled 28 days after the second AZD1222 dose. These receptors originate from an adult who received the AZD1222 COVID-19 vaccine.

CDR3 DNA sequence: TGTGCCTGGACCGGGACAGGGAAAACTCAGTACTTC. The encoded protein is CAWTGTGKTQYF. This chain connects TRBV30 to TRBJ2-4; 9 nucleotides agree with TRBD1. Germline CDR1 and CDR2: GTSNPN and SVGIG (reference sequence). The junction had 7 bases not matched to a gene; V was cut back by 4 bases and J by 12 bases. The CDR3 is made up of 12 amino acids.

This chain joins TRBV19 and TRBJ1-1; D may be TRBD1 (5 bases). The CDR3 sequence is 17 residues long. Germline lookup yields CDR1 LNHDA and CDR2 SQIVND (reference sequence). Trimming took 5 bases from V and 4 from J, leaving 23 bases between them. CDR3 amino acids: CASSPYGGLGGVTEAFF. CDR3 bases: TGTGCCAGTAGTCCCTATGGAGGGTTGGGGGGGGTCACTGAAGCTTTCTTT.

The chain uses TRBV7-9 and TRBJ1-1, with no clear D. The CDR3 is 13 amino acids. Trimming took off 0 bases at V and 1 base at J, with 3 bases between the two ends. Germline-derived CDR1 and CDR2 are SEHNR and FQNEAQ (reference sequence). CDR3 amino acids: CASSLAQNTEAFF. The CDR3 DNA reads TGTGCCAGCAGCTTAGCCCAGAACACTGAAGCTTTCTTT.

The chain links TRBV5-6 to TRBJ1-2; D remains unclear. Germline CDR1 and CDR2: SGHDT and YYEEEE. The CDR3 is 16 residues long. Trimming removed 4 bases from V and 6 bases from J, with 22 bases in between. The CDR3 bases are TGTGCCAGCAGCCCCCGGCCCATCTCCGTTGGGGATGGCTACACCTTC. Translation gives CASSPRPISVGDGYTF.

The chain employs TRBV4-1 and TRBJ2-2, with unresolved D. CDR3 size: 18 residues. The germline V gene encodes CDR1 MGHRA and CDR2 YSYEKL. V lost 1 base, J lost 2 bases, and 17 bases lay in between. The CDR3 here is CASSQGFMIRPNTGELFF. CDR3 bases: TGCGCCAGCAGCCAAGGATTTATGATCAGACCCAACACCGGGGAGCTGTTTTTT.

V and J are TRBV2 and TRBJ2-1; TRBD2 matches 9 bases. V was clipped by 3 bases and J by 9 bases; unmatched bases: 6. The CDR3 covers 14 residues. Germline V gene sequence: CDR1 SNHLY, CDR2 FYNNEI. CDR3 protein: CASSEVAGVSEQFF. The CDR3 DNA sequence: TGTGCCAGCAGTGAGGTAGCGGGAGTGAGTGAGCAGTTCTTC. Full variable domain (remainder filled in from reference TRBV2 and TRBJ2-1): EPEVTQTPSHQVTQMGQEVILRCVPISNHLYFYWYRQILGQKVEFLVSFYNNEISEKSEIFDDQFSVERPDGSNFTLKIRSTKLEDSAMYFCASSEVAGVSEQFFGPGTRLTVL.

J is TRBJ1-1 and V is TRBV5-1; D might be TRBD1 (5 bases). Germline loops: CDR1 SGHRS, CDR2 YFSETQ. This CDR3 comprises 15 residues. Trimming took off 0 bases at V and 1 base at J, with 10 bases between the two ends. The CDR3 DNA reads TGCGCCAGCAGCTTGGAAGGGGTAGGGAACACTGAAGCTTTCTTT. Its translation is CASSLEGVGNTEAFF.

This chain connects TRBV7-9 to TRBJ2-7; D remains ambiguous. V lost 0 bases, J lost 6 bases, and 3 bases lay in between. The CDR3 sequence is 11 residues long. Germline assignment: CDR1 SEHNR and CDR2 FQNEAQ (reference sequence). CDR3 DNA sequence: TGTGCCAGCAGCTTAGCGGGCGAGCAGTACTTC. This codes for CASSLAGEQYF. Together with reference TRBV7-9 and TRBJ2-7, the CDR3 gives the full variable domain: DTGVSQNPRHKITKRGQNVTFRCDPISEHNRLYWYRQTLGQGPEFLTYFQNEAQLEKSRLLSDRFSAERPKGSFSTLEIQRTEQGDSAMYLCASSLAGEQYFGPGTRLTVT.

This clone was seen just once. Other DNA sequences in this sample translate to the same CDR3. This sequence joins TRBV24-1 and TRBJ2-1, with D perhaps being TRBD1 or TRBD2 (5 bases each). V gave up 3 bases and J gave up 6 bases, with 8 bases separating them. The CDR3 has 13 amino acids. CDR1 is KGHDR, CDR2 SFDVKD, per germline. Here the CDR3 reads CATSDPGRNEQFF. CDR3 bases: TGTGCCACCAGTGATCCGGGACGCAATGAGCAGTTCTTC.

The CDR3 sequence: CASSLTRDSNQPQHF. In DNA form, the CDR3 reads TGTGCCAGCAGTTTGACCCGGGACAGCAATCAGCCCCAGCATTTT. V is TRBV27 and J is TRBJ1-5; a possible D gene is TRBD1 (5 bases). V was pared by 3 bases and J by 1 base, with 10 bases between. There are 15 residues in the CDR3. CDR1 and CDR2 (germline): MNHEY, SMNVEV (reference sequence).

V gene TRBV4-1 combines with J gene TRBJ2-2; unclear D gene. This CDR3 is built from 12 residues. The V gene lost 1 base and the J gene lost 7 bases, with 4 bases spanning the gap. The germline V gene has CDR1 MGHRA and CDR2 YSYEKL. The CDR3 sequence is CASSQGSGELFF. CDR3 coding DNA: TGCGCCAGCAGCCAAGGGAGCGGGGAGCTGTTTTTT.

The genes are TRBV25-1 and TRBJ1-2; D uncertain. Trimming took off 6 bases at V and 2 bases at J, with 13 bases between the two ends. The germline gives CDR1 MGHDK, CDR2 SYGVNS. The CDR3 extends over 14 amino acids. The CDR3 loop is CASRREDGNYGYTF. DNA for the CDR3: TGTGCCAGCAGGAGGGAAGACGGAAACTATGGCTACACCTTC.

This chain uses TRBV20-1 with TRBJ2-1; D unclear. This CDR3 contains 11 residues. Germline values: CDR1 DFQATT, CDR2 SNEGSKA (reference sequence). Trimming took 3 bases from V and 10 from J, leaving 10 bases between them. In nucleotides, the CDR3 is TGCAGTGCTAGTCAGGCGGAAGAGCAGTTCTTC. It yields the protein CSASQAEEQFF.

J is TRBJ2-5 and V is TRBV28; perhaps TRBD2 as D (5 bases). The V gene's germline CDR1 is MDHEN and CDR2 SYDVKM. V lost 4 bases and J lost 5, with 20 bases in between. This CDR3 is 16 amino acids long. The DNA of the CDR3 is TGTGCCAGCAGTTCCTCCCGCATAGCGTCCGGGGAGACCCAGTACTTC. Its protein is CASSSSRIASGETQYF. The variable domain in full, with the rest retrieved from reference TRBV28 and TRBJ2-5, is DVKVTQSSRYLVKRTGEKVFLECVQDMDHENMFWYRQDPGLGLRLIYFSYDVKMKEKGDIPEGYSVSREKKERFSLILESASTNQTSMYLCASSSSRIASGETQYFGPGTRLLVL.

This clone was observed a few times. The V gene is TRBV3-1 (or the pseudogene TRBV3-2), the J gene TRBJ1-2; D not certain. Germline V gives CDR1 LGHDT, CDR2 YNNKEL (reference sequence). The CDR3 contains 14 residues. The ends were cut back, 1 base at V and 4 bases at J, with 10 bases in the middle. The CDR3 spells CASSQGGLSYGYTF. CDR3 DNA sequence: TGTGCCAGCAGCCAAGGCGGGTTGAGCTATGGCTACACCTTC.

CDR3 DNA sequence: TGTGCCAGCAGCTTAACAGGGGCCCAAGAGACCCAGTACTTC. Its protein product is CASSLTGAQETQYF. The gene calls are TRBV11-2 and TRBJ2-5, with TRBD1 identical over 7 bases. V trimming: 2 bases; J trimming: 1 base; junction bases outside the gene matches: 1. Germline V lookup: CDR1 SGHAT, CDR2 FQNNGV. This CDR3 is built from 14 residues.

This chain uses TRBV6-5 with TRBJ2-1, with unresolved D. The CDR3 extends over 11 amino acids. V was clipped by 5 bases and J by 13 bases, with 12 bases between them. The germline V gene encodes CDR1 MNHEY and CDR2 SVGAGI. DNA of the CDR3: TGTGCCAGCAGTAAACCGGGCTCACAGTTCTTC. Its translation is CASSKPGSQFF.

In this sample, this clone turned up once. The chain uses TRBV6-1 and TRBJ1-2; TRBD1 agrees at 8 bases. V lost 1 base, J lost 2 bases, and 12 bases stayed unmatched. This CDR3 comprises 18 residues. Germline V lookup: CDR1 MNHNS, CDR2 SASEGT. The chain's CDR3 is CASSEDNMGQDVNYGYTF. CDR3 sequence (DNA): TGTGCCAGCAGTGAAGACAACATGGGACAGGACGTAAACTATGGCTACACCTTC.

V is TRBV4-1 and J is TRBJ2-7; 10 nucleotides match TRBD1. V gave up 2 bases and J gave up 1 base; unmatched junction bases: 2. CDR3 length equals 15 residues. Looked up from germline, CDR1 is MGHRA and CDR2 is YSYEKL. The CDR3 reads CASSQPGQGSYEQYF. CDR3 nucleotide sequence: TGCGCCAGCAGCCAACCGGGACAGGGGTCCTACGAGCAGTACTTC.

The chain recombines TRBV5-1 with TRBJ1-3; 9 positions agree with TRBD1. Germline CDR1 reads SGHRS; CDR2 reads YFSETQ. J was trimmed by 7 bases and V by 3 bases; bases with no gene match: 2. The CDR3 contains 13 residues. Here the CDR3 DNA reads TGCGCCAGCAGCTCCGGACAGGGGAACACCATATATTTT. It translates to CASSSGQGNTIYF.

DNA for the CDR3: TGCAGCCTCATAAGGCAAGGTGAAGCTTTCTTT. Translating gives CSLIRQGEAFF. This chain links TRBV29-1 with TRBJ1-1; D is unclear. Germline CDR1 and CDR2: SQVTM and ANQGSEA. The ends were cut back, 8 bases at V and 7 bases at J, with 14 bases in the middle. The CDR3 is made up of 11 amino acids.

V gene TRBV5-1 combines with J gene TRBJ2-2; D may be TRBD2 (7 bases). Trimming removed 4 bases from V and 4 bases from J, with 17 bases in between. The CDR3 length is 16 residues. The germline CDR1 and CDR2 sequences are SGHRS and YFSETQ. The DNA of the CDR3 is TGCGCCAGCAGCCTAGCGGACAGAAGGAGCACCGGGGAGCTGTTTTTT. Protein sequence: CASSLADRRSTGELFF.